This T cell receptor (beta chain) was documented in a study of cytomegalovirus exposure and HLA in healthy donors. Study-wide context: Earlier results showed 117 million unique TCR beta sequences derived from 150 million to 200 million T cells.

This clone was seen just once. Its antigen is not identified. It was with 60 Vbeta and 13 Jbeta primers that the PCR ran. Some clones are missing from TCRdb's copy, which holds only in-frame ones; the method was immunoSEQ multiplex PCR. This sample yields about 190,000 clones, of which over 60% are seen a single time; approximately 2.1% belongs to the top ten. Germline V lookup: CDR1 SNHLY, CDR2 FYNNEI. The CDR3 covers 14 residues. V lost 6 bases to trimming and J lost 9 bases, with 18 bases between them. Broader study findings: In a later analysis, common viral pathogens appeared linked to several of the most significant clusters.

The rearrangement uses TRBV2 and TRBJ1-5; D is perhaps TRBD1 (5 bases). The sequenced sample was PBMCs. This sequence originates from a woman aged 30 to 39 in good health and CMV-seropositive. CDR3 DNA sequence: TGTGCCAGCAGGGGGGGGATCCCGACCTCGCCCCAGCATTTT. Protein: CASRGGIPTSPQHF.